This T cell receptor (beta chain) came from a study of OX40 agonist ivuxolimab in advanced cancers. Clones were sequenced by immunoSEQ multiplex PCR, and TCRdb holds only the in-frame ones, with some missing. The data contain roughly 40,000 clones, more than 85% of them singletons. Germline CDR1 SGHTA, CDR2 FQGNSA. The V segment lost 5 bases and the J segment 7 bases; nucleotides outside the gene matches: 9. This CDR3 has 15 amino acids. Material: CD4+ or CD8+ T cells sorted from blood, obtained in a trial of the OX40 agonist ivuxolimab. The clonotype originates from an adult with an advanced solid tumor such as melanoma, head and neck, liver or kidney cancer. The rearrangement links TRBV7-2 to TRBJ1-4; TRBD1 matches 8 bases. CDR3 in DNA: TGTGCCAGCAGCGAGACAGGGGTACGGGGTGAAAAACTGTTTTTT. Its translation: CASSETGVRGEKLFF. The variable domain in full, with the rest retrieved from reference TRBV7-2 and TRBJ1-4, is GAGVSQSPSNKVTEKGKDVELRCDPISGHTALYWYRQSLGQGLEFLIYFQGNSAPDKSGLPSDRFSAERTGGSVSTLTIQRTQQEDSAVYLCASSETGVRGEKLFFGSGTQLSVL.